Shown below are 24 T cell receptor beta chains from a single sample sequenced in a study of cytomegalovirus exposure and HLA in healthy donors. The PCR made use of 60 Vbeta and 13 Jbeta primers. The method was immunoSEQ multiplex PCR; TCRdb's version includes in-frame clones alone and lacks a portion of them. The table shows about 150,000 clones, with over 75% occurring only once. The material sequenced was PBMCs. These receptor sequences come from a woman in her thirties or forties in good health and CMV-seronegative.

V usage is TRBV28 and J usage is TRBJ2-7; 9 bases are shared with TRBD2. The germline V gene encodes CDR1 MDHEN and CDR2 SYDVKM. Trimming at V came to 3 bases and at J to 0 bases, leaving 9 bases not matched to a gene. This CDR3 spans 17 amino acids. The CDR3 DNA follows: TGTGCCAGCAGTTTTACCATTGGCGGGAGGGCCTCCTACGAGCAGTACTTC. Translated, it gives CASSFTIGGRASYEQYF.

This chain uses TRBV2 with TRBJ2-3; no clear D. This CDR3 spans 11 amino acids. V lost 6 bases to trimming and J lost 6 bases, with 7 bases between them. Per the germline V gene, CDR1 is SNHLY and CDR2 is FYNNEI. CDR3 bases: TGTGCCAGCAGCCCCGGGGATACGCAGTATTTT. Protein: CASSPGDTQYF.

The rearrangement uses TRBV25-1 and TRBJ2-1, with D possibly being TRBD1 (6 bases). Trimming cost V 2 bases and J 6 bases, with 14 bases left between them. The CDR3 totals 15 residues. From germline, CDR1 is MGHDK and CDR2 SYGVNS. The CDR3 nucleotides read TGTGCCAGCAGTGAAACAGGGAGTTTCGTCAATGAGCAGTTCTTC. Translated, it gives CASSETGSFVNEQFF.

V gene TRBV5-8 combines with J gene TRBJ2-5; no reliable D call. The CDR3 extends over 15 amino acids. V lost 6 bases to trimming and J lost 3 bases, with 18 bases between them. The germline gives CDR1 SGHTS, CDR2 YDEGEE. Written as DNA, the CDR3 is TGTGCCAGCACCCCGGGTGGTTCCGTGGAAGAGACCCAGTACTTC. Its protein product is CASTPGGSVEETQYF.

This sequence joins TRBV11-2 and TRBJ1-3; possible D gene TRBD1, 6 bases. Per germline, CDR1 SGHAT and CDR2 FQNNGV. Trimming took 5 bases from V and 0 from J, leaving 8 bases between them. This CDR3 is 14 amino acids long. The CDR3 region is CASSIQGSGNTIYF. The CDR3 DNA is TGTGCCAGCAGCATACAGGGCTCTGGAAACACCATATATTTT. Drawing the rest from reference TRBV11-2 and TRBJ1-3, the complete variable domain is EAGVAQSPRYKIIEKRQSVAFWCNPISGHATLYWYQQILGQGPKLLIQFQNNGVVDDSQLPKDRFSAERLKGVDSTLKIQPAKLEDSAVYLCASSIQGSGNTIYFGEGSWLTVV.

J is TRBJ2-5 and V is TRBV11-3; 7 nucleotides line up with TRBD2. The DNA end is a closer match to TRBJ2-7, so the J assignment may be wrong. Looked up from germline, CDR1 is SGHNT and CDR2 is YENEEA. CDR3 length: 20 residues. CDR3 DNA sequence: TGTGCCAGCAGCTTAAGCCTCGGGCGGCGGGCTAGCGGTTCTACCTACGAGCAGTACTTC. It codes for CASSLSLGRRASGSTYEQYF.

In this sample, this clone turned up once. The V and J genes are TRBV2 and TRBJ2-5; TRBD2 agrees at 8 bases. This CDR3 spans 14 amino acids. Germline lookup yields CDR1 SNHLY and CDR2 FYNNEI. V was pared by 2 bases and J by 4 bases, with 3 bases of the junction left unmatched. The CDR3 region has the DNA TGTGCCAGCAGTGAAAACCTAGCGGGAGAGACCCAGTACTTC. Protein product: CASSENLAGETQYF.

V and J are TRBV11-3 and TRBJ2-1; 10 bases are a match to TRBD2. CDR1 is SGHNT, CDR2 YENEEA, per germline. The CDR3 sequence is 16 residues long. V was clipped by 5 bases and J by 9 bases; unmatched bases: 13. The CDR3: CASSPFSGRQLGEQFF. The DNA of the CDR3 is TGTGCCAGCAGCCCCTTTAGCGGGAGGCAGCTCGGTGAGCAGTTCTTC.

The V gene is TRBV5-1, the J gene TRBJ2-2; D is undetermined. Trimming removed 5 bases from V and 0 bases from J, with 17 bases in between. Germline CDR1 SGHRS, CDR2 YFSETQ. This CDR3 contains 17 residues. CDR3 in amino acids: CASRTRVAVANTGELFF. CDR3 coding DNA: TGCGCCAGCAGGACCCGGGTCGCGGTAGCGAACACCGGGGAGCTGTTTTTT.

V and J are TRBV30 and TRBJ1-4; the match to TRBD1 covers 8 bases. CDR1 and CDR2 from the germline V gene are GTSNPN and SVGIG (reference sequence). This CDR3 contains 14 residues. The V segment lost 2 bases and the J segment 8 bases; nucleotides outside the gene matches: 7. CDR3 amino acids: CAWSPDRVEEKLFF. Written as DNA, the CDR3 is TGTGCCTGGAGTCCGGACAGGGTGGAGGAAAAACTGTTTTTT. Variable domain in full (rest from reference TRBV30 and TRBJ1-4): SQTIHQWPATLVQPVGSPLSLECTVEGTSNPNLYWYRQAAGRGLQLLFYSVGIGQISSEVPQNLSASRPQDRQFILSSKKLLLSDSGFYLCAWSPDRVEEKLFFGSGTQLSVL.

This chain links TRBV7-9 with TRBJ1-3; no clear D. The V end was cut by 7 bases, the J end by 0 bases, with 10 bases between. The germline V gene has CDR1 SEHNR and CDR2 FQNEAQ (reference sequence). The CDR3 loop spans 14 amino acids. The CDR3 DNA reads TGTGCCAGCATGGAGGGAAACTCTGGAAACACCATATATTTT. Translating it yields CASMEGNSGNTIYF.

This clone was seen only a few times. The rearrangement joins TRBV18 to TRBJ2-7, with 9 bases aligning to TRBD1. This CDR3 is 15 amino acids long. Per germline, CDR1 KGHSH and CDR2 LQKENI. Germline trimming cut 3 bases from V and 0 bases from J; bases unmatched to any gene: 3. The DNA for the CDR3 is TGTGCCAGCTCACCCGGGACAGGGCCCTCCTACGAGCAGTACTTC. It translates to CASSPGTGPSYEQYF.

The gene calls are TRBV28 and TRBJ1-1; D perhaps matches TRBD1 (5 bases). The CDR3 is 13 residues long. The V end was cut by 6 bases, the J end by 4 bases, with 12 bases between. The germline V gene has CDR1 MDHEN and CDR2 SYDVKM. DNA of the CDR3: TGTGCCAGCAGCCTCCCAGGGCCCACTGAAGCTTTCTTT. It yields the protein CASSLPGPTEAFF.

The gene calls are TRBV7-2 and TRBJ1-2; TRBD1 aligns across 7 bases. Per germline, CDR1 SGHTA and CDR2 FQGNSA. This CDR3 contains 16 residues. V lost 6 bases and J lost 6; bases outside the gene matches: 16. In DNA, the CDR3 is TGTGCCAGCAGGCTCCCCGGAACGACAGGGTTGCATGGCTACACCTTC. The encoded protein is CASRLPGTTGLHGYTF.

CDR3 DNA: TGTGCCTGGAGTAGGGGGTACGAGCAGTACTTC. Translating it yields CAWSRGYEQYF. J is TRBJ2-7 and V is TRBV30, with D possibly TRBD1 on 6 matching bases. Between the trimmed V and J ends, which lost 2 bases and 4 bases, there was a span of 6 bases. The CDR3 is 11 residues long. Germline V gives CDR1 GTSNPN, CDR2 SVGIG (reference sequence).

This chain joins TRBV6-5 and TRBJ2-2; weak D call: TRBD2 (6 bases). The CDR3 contains 14 residues. Germline assignment: CDR1 MNHEY and CDR2 SVGAGI. V was pared by 4 bases and J by 9 bases, with 15 bases between. In DNA, the CDR3 is TGTGCCAGCAGTTCCGGGGGTTATATGCGGGAGCTGTTTTTT. Its protein product is CASSSGGYMRELFF.

This sequence joins TRBV6-5 and TRBJ1-2, with TRBD1 matching 9 bases. Per the germline V gene, CDR1 is MNHEY and CDR2 is SVGAGI. The CDR3 is 14 amino acids. The V and J ends lost 6 bases and 4 bases, in that order; junction bases with no gene match: 6. The CDR3 protein is CASRPTGGSYGYTF. CDR3 DNA sequence: TGTGCCAGCAGACCGACAGGGGGAAGCTATGGCTACACCTTC.

The CDR3 bases are TGTGCCAGCAGTTTAGGGGGCCTCGGGGAGACCCAGTACTTC. Encoded protein: CASSLGGLGETQYF. This chain uses TRBV27 with TRBJ2-5; TRBD1 might be the D (6 bases). The V end lost 2 bases, the J end lost 5 bases, and 12 bases lay between the germline ends. The germline V gene encodes CDR1 MNHEY and CDR2 SMNVEV (reference sequence). The CDR3 covers 14 residues.

The J gene is TRBJ2-1, the V gene TRBV5-4; 8 bases agree with TRBD1. The CDR3 totals 13 residues. Losses at the gene ends were 4 bases for V and 9 bases for J; bases not matched to a gene: 6. Germline lookup yields CDR1 SGHNT and CDR2 YYREEE (reference sequence). CDR3 sequence (DNA): TGTGCCAGCAGCCCGGACAGGGTTGGTGAGCAGTTCTTC. Translated: CASSPDRVGEQFF.

This chain links TRBV5-1 with TRBJ2-5; 13 bases agree with TRBD2. In germline, CDR1 is SGHRS, CDR2 YFSETQ. The CDR3 extends over 15 amino acids. Trimming cost V 4 bases and J 5 bases; bases outside gene matches: 5. The CDR3 DNA reads TGCGCCAGCAGCCGGACTAGCGGGAGTCCGGAGACCCAGTACTTC. This sequence encodes CASSRTSGSPETQYF.

The gene calls are TRBV6-1 and TRBJ1-1; D not certain. The germline CDR1 and CDR2 sequences are MNHNS and SASEGT. V dropped 6 bases and J dropped 1 base, with 6 bases sitting between them. This CDR3 is built from 12 residues. CDR3 loop: CASRYWNTEAFF. The CDR3 region has the DNA TGTGCCAGCAGATACTGGAACACTGAAGCTTTCTTT.

This clone occurred once. The rearrangement links TRBV5-4 to TRBJ2-5; 11 bases are shared with TRBD2. The CDR3 contains 17 residues. The germline V gene has CDR1 SGHNT and CDR2 YYREEE (reference sequence). J lost 4 bases, V lost 3 bases, and 11 bases had no gene match. Written as DNA, the CDR3 is TGTGCCAGCAGCTCCAAACTAGCGGGAGTAGGTTCAGAGACCCAGTACTTC. As protein: CASSSKLAGVGSETQYF. Drawing the rest from reference TRBV5-4 and TRBJ2-5, the complete variable domain is ETGVTQSPTHLIKTRGQQVTLRCSSQSGHNTVSWYQQALGQGPQFIFQYYREEENGRGNFPPRFSGLQFPNYSSELNVNALELDDSALYLCASSSKLAGVGSETQYFGPGTRLLVL.

The V call is TRBV2, the J call TRBJ2-5, with D possibly being TRBD1 (7 bases). Matching the DNA end better, TRBJ2-7 makes the J call doubtful. The CDR3 has 14 residues. Looked up from germline, CDR1 is SNHLY and CDR2 is FYNNEI. The CDR3 nucleotides read TGTGCCAGCAGTGATCGGCCAGGGGGGTACGAGCAGTACTTC. Translated, it gives CASSDRPGGYEQYF.

The chain recombines TRBV19 with TRBJ1-2, with 7 nucleotides matching TRBD1. There are 14 residues in the CDR3. With 3 bases clipped from V and 6 bases from J, the junction kept 7 bases outside the gene matches. Per germline, CDR1 LNHDA and CDR2 SQIVND (reference sequence). CDR3 DNA: TGTGCCAGTAGTATTACAGGGGTCCAGGATGGCTACACCTTC. Protein: CASSITGVQDGYTF.